Below are 30 T cell receptor beta chains sequenced from a single sample in a study of blood T cell repertoires in COVID-19. Generated by immunoSEQ multiplex PCR, the TCRdb table keeps only in-frame clones and is missing some. Of 100,000 to 110,000 clones in the sample, about 80% were seen once. The source material was peripheral blood. The receptor set was obtained from a man aged 65-85 years with active or convalescent COVID-19.

The V call is TRBV20-1, the J call TRBJ2-7, with 8 nucleotides matching TRBD2. The CDR3 length is 11 residues. CDR1 DFQATT and CDR2 SNEGSKA come from the germline V gene (reference sequence). The CDR3, as DNA: TGCAGGCCCGGACTAGCTGGGGAGCAGTACTTC. This translates into CRPGLAGEQYF.

The genes are TRBV5-6 and TRBJ1-2; TRBD1 matches 7 bases. V shed 0 bases and J 5 bases; nucleotides not matched to a gene: 10. This CDR3 region has 16 residues. Looked up from germline, CDR1 is SGHDT and CDR2 is YYEEEE. The CDR3 loop reads CASSLVRQGRAYGYTF. The CDR3 DNA reads TGTGCCAGCAGCTTGGTGAGACAGGGCCGGGCTTATGGCTACACCTTC.

The V gene is TRBV5-6, the J gene TRBJ2-2, with TRBD1 identical over 11 bases. The ends lost 4 bases at V and 5 bases at J; junction bases unmatched: 7. Per the germline V gene, CDR1 is SGHDT and CDR2 is YYEEEE. This CDR3 contains 16 residues. The CDR3: CASSPGTGGGTGELFF. Written as DNA, the CDR3 is TGTGCCAGCAGCCCGGGGACAGGGGGGGGAACCGGGGAGCTGTTTTTT.

Only a few counts were recorded for this clone. The chain carries TRBV6-2 or TRBV6-3 and TRBJ1-1, with a possible D match to TRBD1 (5 bases). Trimming removed 2 bases at V and 5 bases at J, with 15 bases between. The CDR3 covers 15 residues. Germline-derived CDR1 and CDR2 are MNHEY and SVGEGT. CDR3 residues: CASSYVRPGRTEAFF. Written as DNA, the CDR3 is TGTGCCAGCAGTTACGTCCGCCCAGGGAGGACTGAAGCTTTCTTT.

The V call is TRBV3-1 (or the pseudogene TRBV3-2), the J call TRBJ1-2; the D gene is possibly TRBD1 (6 bases). The V end lost 3 bases, the J end lost 7 bases, and 9 bases lay between the germline ends. Germline-derived CDR1 and CDR2 are LGHDT and YNNKEL (reference sequence). The CDR3 has 12 residues. In nucleotides, the CDR3 is TGTGCCAGCAGCCAGGGGGCGGGTGGCTACACCTTC. This codes for CASSQGAGGYTF.

The chain employs TRBV11-2 and TRBJ2-5; 8 bases match TRBD2. The CDR3 totals 14 residues. Trimming cost V 7 bases and J 3 bases; bases outside gene matches: 7. From germline, CDR1 is SGHAT and CDR2 FQNNGV. As DNA, the CDR3 is TGTGCCAGCACCCTAGCGGGCTGGGAAGAGACCCAGTACTTC. Translated, it gives CASTLAGWEETQYF. Full variable domain (missing parts from reference TRBV11-2 and TRBJ2-5): EAGVAQSPRYKIIEKRQSVAFWCNPISGHATLYWYQQILGQGPKLLIQFQNNGVVDDSQLPKDRFSAERLKGVDSTLKIQPAKLEDSAVYLCASTLAGWEETQYFGPGTRLLVL.

V is TRBV7-9 and J is TRBJ2-7; 12 positions match TRBD2. The CDR3 sequence is 15 residues long. Trimming cost V 5 bases and J 3 bases; bases outside gene matches: 5. CDR1 and CDR2 from the germline V gene are SEHNR and FQNEAQ (reference sequence). The CDR3 sequence: CASSPGTSGLYEQYF. The CDR3 DNA is TGTGCCAGCAGCCCCGGGACTAGCGGGCTCTACGAGCAGTACTTC. The whole variable domain, remainder taken from reference TRBV7-9 and TRBJ2-7, is DTGVSQNPRHKITKRGQNVTFRCDPISEHNRLYWYRQTLGQGPEFLTYFQNEAQLEKSRLLSDRFSAERPKGSFSTLEIQRTEQGDSAMYLCASSPGTSGLYEQYFGPGTRLTVT.

J is TRBJ1-6 and V is TRBV7-9, with TRBD1 matching 7 bases. The CDR3 totals 14 residues. The germline CDR1 and CDR2 sequences are SEHNR and FQNEAQ (reference sequence). The V gene end was trimmed by 4 bases and the J gene end by 7 bases; junction bases not matched to a gene: 4. The CDR3 region is CASSSGQLNSPLHF. The CDR3 nucleotides read TGTGCCAGCAGCTCGGGACAGTTAAATTCACCCCTCCACTTT.

In its sample, this clone was seen once. The CDR3 bases are TGTGCCTGGAGTACCGACACGGCAGGGGAGCAGTTCTTC. Translated: CAWSTDTAGEQFF. This sequence joins TRBV30 and TRBJ2-1, with D perhaps TRBD1 (5 bases). This CDR3 has 13 amino acids. Germline assignment: CDR1 GTSNPN and CDR2 SVGIG (reference sequence). V lost 2 bases and J 10 bases, leaving 15 bases between the germline ends.

The V gene is TRBV6-5, the J gene TRBJ1-6; D is perhaps TRBD1 (6 bases). This CDR3 region has 13 residues. Germline values: CDR1 MNHEY, CDR2 SVGAGI. Trimming took off 2 bases at V and 17 bases at J, with 16 bases between the two ends. The DNA for the CDR3 is TGTGCCAGCAGTTACGGGCAGGACAGTCAGATCCACTTT. Protein sequence: CASSYGQDSQIHF.

The chain is built from TRBV3-1 (or the pseudogene TRBV3-2) and TRBJ2-2, with D perhaps matching TRBD1 (5 bases). Germline V CDR1 and CDR2: LGHDT, YNNKEL (reference sequence). Trimming took off 0 bases at V and 3 bases at J, with 14 bases between the two ends. The CDR3 is made up of 17 amino acids. CDR3 in DNA: TGTGCCAGCAGCCAAGATGGGGCGATTCGGCACACCGGGGAGCTGTTTTTT. Translation gives CASSQDGAIRHTGELFF.

The V gene is TRBV4-2, the J gene TRBJ2-5; maybe TRBD2 (6 bases). Trimming left V 0 bases short and J 5 bases short, with 13 bases between. Germline values: CDR1 LGHNA, CDR2 YNFKEQ. The CDR3 is made up of 15 amino acids. CDR3: CASSQDSGSAETQYF. The CDR3, as DNA: TGTGCCAGCAGCCAAGACAGCGGGTCTGCGGAGACCCAGTACTTC.

V is TRBV24-1 and J is TRBJ2-5, with TRBD2 matching 8 bases. Germline CDR1 and CDR2: KGHDR and SFDVKD. The V segment lost 3 bases and the J segment 4 bases; nucleotides outside the gene matches: 3. This CDR3 spans 14 amino acids. The CDR3, as DNA: TGTGCCACCAGTGATCCCAGCGGGAGAGAGACCCAGTACTTC. This gives the protein CATSDPSGRETQYF.

The genes are TRBV9 and TRBJ2-5, with a possible D match to TRBD2 (6 bases). Germline lookup yields CDR1 SGDLS and CDR2 YYNGEE. The V gene lost 0 bases and the J gene lost 1 base, with 10 bases spanning the gap. This CDR3 spans 15 amino acids. CDR3 bases: TGTGCCAGCAGCGTAGCTGGGACTCGCCAAGAGACCCAGTACTTC. Its protein is CASSVAGTRQETQYF.

The CDR3 region is CASSLVGPGGIQYF. The CDR3 DNA is TGCGCCAGCAGCCTGGTAGGGCCCGGGGGCATTCAGTACTTC. The chain has TRBV5-1 and TRBJ2-4; D might be TRBD2 (6 bases). This CDR3 spans 14 amino acids. The germline CDR1 and CDR2 sequences are SGHRS and YFSETQ. V lost 4 bases, J lost 9 bases, and 17 bases lay in between.

The V call is TRBV12-3 or TRBV12-4, the J call TRBJ1-1; no definite D call. With 3 bases removed from V and 2 bases from J, the gap between germline ends came to 7 bases. There are 13 residues in the CDR3. As DNA, the CDR3 is TGTGCCAGCAGTTTGCAGATAAACACTGAAGCTTTCTTT. This translates into CASSLQINTEAFF.

The gene calls are TRBV4-3 and TRBJ2-1; 10 bases align to TRBD2. CDR3 size: 15 residues. After removal of 4 bases from V and 3 bases from J, the junction contained 3 bases not matched to a gene. Germline V CDR1 and CDR2: LGHNA, YSLEER. For the CDR3, the DNA is TGCGCCAGCAGCCTAGCGGGAGGTCTCTACAATGAGCAGTTCTTC. Translated, it gives CASSLAGGLYNEQFF.

The chain joins TRBV6-1 to TRBJ1-2; 7 bases fit TRBD1. The CDR3 covers 13 residues. Germline lookup yields CDR1 MNHNS and CDR2 SASEGT. J was trimmed by 7 bases and V by 1 base; bases with no gene match: 3. In DNA, the CDR3 is TGTGCCAGCAGTGAAGAGGGGGCGAGTGGCTACACCTTC. Its protein product is CASSEEGASGYTF.

The chain has TRBV27 and TRBJ1-6, with 9 bases that match TRBD1. The V gene's germline CDR1 is MNHEY and CDR2 SMNVEV (reference sequence). The V gene end was trimmed by 6 bases and the J gene end by 8 bases; junction bases not matched to a gene: 8. This CDR3 has 15 residues. CDR3 residues: CASRQDRGSYSPLHF. The CDR3 DNA reads TGTGCCAGCAGGCAGGACAGGGGTAGTTATTCACCCCTCCACTTT.

CDR3 DNA: TGTGCCAGCAGCCCCCCAGGGGGTAACACCGGGGAGCTGTTTTTT. Protein product: CASSPPGGNTGELFF. The chain couples TRBV9 to TRBJ2-2; 7 bases are shared with TRBD1. This CDR3 is 15 amino acids long. CDR1 is SGDLS and CDR2 is YYNGEE in the germline V gene. With V trimmed by 4 bases and J by 2 bases, 5 bases remained unmatched.

Only a few counts were recorded for this clone. The rearrangement uses TRBV19 and TRBJ2-2; 10 bases are shared with TRBD1. CDR3 length: 14 amino acids. Germline CDR1 LNHDA, CDR2 SQIVND (reference sequence). Germline trimming cut 8 bases from V and 6 bases from J; bases unmatched to any gene: 6. The DNA for the CDR3 is TGTGCCAGTCGGGGGACAGGGGTGGCCGGGGAGCTGTTTTTT. It is translated as CASRGTGVAGELFF.

The sample holds a few counts of this clone. Here the CDR3 DNA reads TGTGCCAGCAGCCGACAGGATCCGTTAAATTCACCCCTCCACTTT. Amino acids: CASSRQDPLNSPLHF. The chain uses TRBV25-1 and TRBJ1-6; D is possibly TRBD1 (6 bases). CDR1 and CDR2 (germline): MGHDK, SYGVNS. V was clipped by 6 bases and J by 7 bases, with 16 bases between them. This CDR3 is 15 amino acids long.

This clone was picked up one time. The rearrangement links TRBV19 to TRBJ1-6; D might be TRBD1 (5 bases). V was clipped by 1 base and J by 5 bases, with 9 bases between them. Germline assignment: CDR1 LNHDA and CDR2 SQIVND (reference sequence). The CDR3 contains 15 residues. This CDR3 is CASSIAGRNNSPLHF. Here the CDR3 DNA reads TGTGCCAGTAGTATAGCAGGGAGGAATAATTCACCCCTCCACTTT.

The rearrangement joins TRBV29-1 to TRBJ2-7, with 7 bases matching TRBD2. V gave up 6 bases and J gave up 2 bases; unmatched junction bases: 1. The CDR3 totals 11 residues. CDR1 is SQVTM and CDR2 is ANQGSEA in the germline V gene. CDR3 DNA sequence: TGCAGCGTGGGGACTACCTACGAGCAGTACTTC. It specifies CSVGTTYEQYF.

This clone was found a few times. The V and J genes are TRBV5-1 and TRBJ1-3; D remains ambiguous. Germline V CDR1 and CDR2: SGHRS, YFSETQ. The CDR3 contains 16 residues. The germline V and J ends were trimmed by 2 bases and 0 bases, with 12 bases remaining between them. The CDR3 sequence is CASSFFSGDSGNTIYF. The CDR3 bases are TGCGCCAGCAGCTTTTTCTCAGGCGACTCTGGAAACACCATATATTTT.

The chain employs TRBV20-1 and TRBJ1-5; D not certain. The CDR3 has 16 residues. The ends were cut back, 3 bases at V and 2 bases at J, with 17 bases in the middle. In germline, CDR1 is DFQATT, CDR2 SNEGSKA (reference sequence). CDR3 in DNA: TGCAGTGCTAGTGGCGAGGCTGGAGGAGGCAATCAGCCCCAGCATTTT. The encoded protein is CSASGEAGGGNQPQHF.

The chain has TRBV9 and TRBJ1-2; D is possibly TRBD1 (6 bases). The V and J ends lost 3 bases and 1 base respectively, with 13 bases between them. The CDR3 is 15 residues long. The germline V gene encodes CDR1 SGDLS and CDR2 YYNGEE. The CDR3: CASSAQTGLNYGYTF. CDR3 bases: TGTGCCAGCAGCGCCCAAACAGGGCTTAACTATGGCTACACCTTC.

The V call is TRBV6-2 or TRBV6-3, the J call TRBJ2-7; D may be TRBD2 (5 bases). The ends were cut back, 1 base at V and 3 bases at J, with 10 bases in the middle. Looked up from germline, CDR1 is MNHEY and CDR2 is SVGEGT. The CDR3 totals 14 residues. CDR3 in DNA: TGTGCCAGCAGTTACTTGAGGGTGGGCTACGAGCAGTACTTC. It is translated as CASSYLRVGYEQYF.

The chain joins TRBV5-5 to TRBJ1-3; TRBD1 agrees at 7 bases. Germline trimming cut 4 bases from V and 0 bases from J; bases unmatched to any gene: 7. CDR3 length: 16 amino acids. Per the germline V gene, CDR1 is SGHKS and CDR2 is YYEKEE (reference sequence). The CDR3 coding sequence is TGTGCCAGCAGCCGGGACAGCGGATCCTCTGGAAACACCATATATTTT. Translation: CASSRDSGSSGNTIYF.

The chain combines TRBV7-9 with TRBJ2-7; possible D gene TRBD2, 6 bases. V was trimmed by 5 bases and J by 2 bases, leaving 13 bases between them. CDR1 and CDR2 (germline): SEHNR, FQNEAQ (reference sequence). The CDR3 loop spans 14 amino acids. CDR3 residues: CASSLGGGPYEQYF. The CDR3 DNA reads as TGTGCCAGCAGCCTGGGTGGAGGGCCCTACGAGCAGTACTTC.